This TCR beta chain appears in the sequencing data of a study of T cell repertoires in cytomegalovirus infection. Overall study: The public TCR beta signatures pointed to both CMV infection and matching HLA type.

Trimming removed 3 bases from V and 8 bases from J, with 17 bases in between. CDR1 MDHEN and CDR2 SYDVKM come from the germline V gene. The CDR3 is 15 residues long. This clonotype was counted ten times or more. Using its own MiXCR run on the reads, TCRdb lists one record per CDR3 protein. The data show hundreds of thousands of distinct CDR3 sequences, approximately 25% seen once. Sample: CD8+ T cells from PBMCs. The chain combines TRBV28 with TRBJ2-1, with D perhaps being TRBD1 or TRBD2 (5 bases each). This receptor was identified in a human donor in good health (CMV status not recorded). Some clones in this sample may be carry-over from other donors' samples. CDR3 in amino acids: CASSLRASGRDEQFF. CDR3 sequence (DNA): TGTGCCAGCAGTTTGAGGGCTTCGGGGCGGGATGAGCAGTTCTTC.